This TCR beta chain was sequenced during a study of blood T cell repertoires in COVID-19. In Cohort 3, a recovered donor had either two negative PCRs, clearance, or symptom resolution. Profiled with immunoSEQ multiplex PCR; TCRdb holds only in-frame clones, not every one. Of about 290,000 clones in the sample, 75% to 90% are singletons; the top ten hold 1.7%. Sequenced: PBMCs or T cells enriched from blood (not recorded which). The receptor comes from a middle-aged woman who had recovered from COVID-19.

CDR3 in DNA: TGTGCCAGCAGCTTAAGAGAGGGATCCGGGGCCAACGTCCTGACTTTC. Amino acids: CASSLREGSGANVLTF. The V call is TRBV7-9, the J call TRBJ2-6; perhaps TRBD2 as D (5 bases). The V end was cut by 2 bases, the J end by 4 bases, with 12 bases between. Germline values: CDR1 SEHNR, CDR2 FQNEAQ (reference sequence). The CDR3 sequence is 16 residues long.